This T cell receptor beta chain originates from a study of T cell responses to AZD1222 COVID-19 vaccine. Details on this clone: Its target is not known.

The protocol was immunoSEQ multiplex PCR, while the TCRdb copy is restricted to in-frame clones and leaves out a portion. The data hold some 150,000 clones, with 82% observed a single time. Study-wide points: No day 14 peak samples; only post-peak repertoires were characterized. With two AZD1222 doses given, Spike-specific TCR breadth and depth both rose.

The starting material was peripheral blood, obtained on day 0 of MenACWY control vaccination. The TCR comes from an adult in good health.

DNA of the CDR3: TGTGCCAGCAGCCAATACCCCCGGCAGGGGTTGGGCACTGAAGCTTTCTTT. As protein: CASSQYPRQGLGTEAFF. The chain uses TRBV4-2 and TRBJ1-1, with D perhaps TRBD1 (6 bases). The V gene lost 2 bases and the J gene lost 4 bases, with 20 bases spanning the gap. From germline, CDR1 is LGHNA and CDR2 YNFKEQ. The CDR3 has 17 amino acids.